One and the same sample provided the 29 T cell receptor beta chains below, sequenced in a study of T cell repertoires in cytomegalovirus infection (dated by TCRdb to about 2019). This sample's treatment or condition label indicates: in vitro stimulation with specific CMV peptide epitopes to enrich CMV-specific T cells. No cognate antigen is known for these TCRs. The sequencer was an Illumina HiSeq 1500. Clones were called with MiXCR by TCRdb after fastp trimmed the public reads at Q25, and only in-frame beta chains were retained. Rows matching on CDR3 protein sequence are summarized as one entry with the most common DNA and genes. The sample records 750,000 to 950,000 distinct CDR3 sequences, 29% of which are singletons. The ten most abundant clones make up about an eighth of the sample. The starting material was cultured CD8+ T cells from PBMCs, obtained from culture after CMV antigen stimulation. These receptors were collected from a human donor in good health (CMV status not recorded). Some clones in this sample may be carry-over from other donors' samples.

The J gene is TRBJ2-7, the V gene TRBV7-6, with TRBD1 matching 7 bases. The V gene's germline CDR1 is SGHVS and CDR2 FNYEAQ. The CDR3 length is 12 residues. This CDR3 reads CASSFGTDEQCV. The DNA for the CDR3 is TGTGCCAGCAGCTTCGGGACAGATGAGCAGTGCGTC.

This clonotype has only a few counts. The J gene is TRBJ2-5, the V gene TRBV5-4; D is possibly TRBD2 (5 bases). There are 14 residues in the CDR3. V lost 4 bases, J lost 2 bases, and 12 bases lay in between. Germline CDR1 reads SGHNT; CDR2 reads YYREEE (reference sequence). This CDR3 is CASSLEGKQETQYF. CDR3 DNA: TGTGCCAGCAGCCTTGAGGGAAAACAAGAGACCCAGTACTTC.

This clonotype was counted between two and nine times. The chain is built from TRBV10-3 and TRBJ2-7, with D possibly TRBD1 on 5 matching bases. The CDR3 sequence is 16 residues long. Trimming stripped 2 bases from V and 0 bases from J, with 14 bases between. Per germline, CDR1 ENHRY and CDR2 SYGVKD. The CDR3 DNA reads TGTGCCATCAGTGAGGGAAAGGGGCGCGTCTCCTACGAGCAGTACTTC. It is translated as CAISEGKGRVSYEQYF.

This clonotype appeared a few times. The chain uses TRBV4-3 and TRBJ2-1, with TRBD2 matching 8 bases. The trim removed 3 bases at V and 0 bases at J, leaving 4 bases unmatched. CDR1 and CDR2 from the germline V gene are LGHNA and YSLEER. The CDR3 is 16 residues long. CDR3 region: CASSHSGTSSYNEQFF. DNA of the CDR3: TGCGCCAGCAGCCACTCCGGGACTAGCTCCTACAATGAGCAGTTCTTC.

The table lists this clonotype with a few counts. The chain is built from TRBV6-6 and TRBJ2-2; D gene uncertain. Germline V lookup: CDR1 MNHNY, CDR2 SVGAGI (reference sequence). Trimming pared 2 bases from V and 4 bases from J, leaving 5 bases between. This CDR3 is built from 13 residues. Written as DNA, the CDR3 is TGTGCCAGCAGTTACCTCACCACCGGGGAGCTGTTTTTT. Encoded protein: CASSYLTTGELFF.

The chain has TRBV27 and TRBJ2-5, with 7 positions matching TRBD2. V trimming: 7 bases; J trimming: 5 bases; junction bases outside the gene matches: 13. The germline V gene has CDR1 MNHEY and CDR2 SMNVEV (reference sequence). The CDR3 consists of 15 residues. The CDR3 coding sequence is TGTGCCAGCAATTCCCCTCGGGACTATGGGGAGACCCAGTACTTC. Protein sequence: CASNSPRDYGETQYF.

This chain links TRBV12-3 or TRBV12-4 with TRBJ2-2, with 8 bases lining up with TRBD2. The CDR3 consists of 17 residues. Losses at the gene ends were 3 bases for V and 0 bases for J; bases not matched to a gene: 6. Here the CDR3 reads CASSLTPGLANTGELFF. The CDR3 DNA sequence: TGTGCCAGCAGTTTGACTCCGGGACTAGCGAACACCGGGGAGCTGTTTTTT.

This clonotype has only one observation. This rearrangement joins TRBV27 to TRBJ1-1; TRBD1 might be the D (6 bases). Germline-derived CDR1 and CDR2 are MNHEY and SMNVEV (reference sequence). The V gene lost 8 bases and the J gene lost 8 bases, with 12 bases spanning the gap. This CDR3 contains 11 residues. Written as DNA, the CDR3 is TGTGCCAGCTTCCCCGACAGGGAAGCTTTCTTT. Protein product: CASFPDREAFF.

This clonotype was observed at least ten times. The chain recombines TRBV11-3 with TRBJ1-1; D is unresolved. V lost 2 bases, J lost 1 base, and 11 bases lay in between. Germline V gives CDR1 SGHNT, CDR2 YENEEA. There are 15 residues in the CDR3. DNA of the CDR3: TGTGCCAGCAGCTTATCGGCAGGAAAGAACACTGAAGCTTTCTTT. It yields the protein CASSLSAGKNTEAFF.

The V and J genes are TRBV2 and TRBJ1-4; the D gene is possibly TRBD1 (6 bases). Germline CDR1 is SNHLY and CDR2 is FYNNEI. This CDR3 has 17 amino acids. With 0 bases removed from V and 4 bases from J, the gap between germline ends came to 15 bases. CDR3 residues: CASSEARGQGLNEKLFF. CDR3 sequence (DNA): TGTGCCAGCAGTGAAGCGCGGGGGCAGGGGCTTAATGAAAAACTGTTTTTT.

The chain recombines TRBV4-3 with TRBJ2-1; TRBD2 matches 10 bases. Trimming at V came to 3 bases and at J to 5 bases, leaving 4 bases not matched to a gene. The CDR3 is 15 residues long. CDR1 and CDR2 from the germline V gene are LGHNA and YSLEER. CDR3 bases: TGCGCCAGCAGCCAGGCTAGCGGGGGTCACAATGAGCAGTTCTTC. Its translation: CASSQASGGHNEQFF.

This sequence joins TRBV11-3 and TRBJ1-2; no firm D call. Trimming pared 4 bases from V and 4 bases from J, leaving 16 bases between. Germline V gene sequence: CDR1 SGHNT, CDR2 YENEEA. The CDR3 is 15 residues long. The CDR3 is CASSSTDGKFYGYTF. The DNA for the CDR3 is TGTGCCAGCAGCTCCACCGACGGCAAGTTCTATGGCTACACCTTC.

The CDR3 nucleotides read TGTGCCAGCAGAAACGTCTGGACAGGGGCCGAGCAGTACGTC. This translates into CASRNVWTGAEQYV. The rearrangement joins TRBV6-1 to TRBJ2-7, with 9 bases fitting TRBD1. The CDR3 spans 14 residues. Germline values: CDR1 MNHNS, CDR2 SASEGT. V shed 6 bases and J 6 bases; nucleotides not matched to a gene: 9.

At least ten counts were recorded for this clonotype. The chain couples TRBV6-2 or TRBV6-3 to TRBJ2-3; no clear D. CDR3 length equals 13 residues. Germline CDR1 is MNHEY and CDR2 is SVGEGT. V was cut by 7 bases and J by 8 bases, with 16 bases left in between. The CDR3 here is CASNPVQMGTQYF. The DNA for the CDR3 is TGTGCCAGCAACCCGGTTCAGATGGGTACGCAGTATTTT.

The gene calls are TRBV7-6 and TRBJ2-7, with D uncertain. V gave up 5 bases and J gave up 2 bases, with 10 bases separating them. This CDR3 is 13 amino acids long. Looked up from germline, CDR1 is SGHVS and CDR2 is FNYEAQ. CDR3 nucleotide sequence: TGTGCCAGCAGCCCGCCCGGAGCCTACGAGCAGTACTTC. This sequence encodes CASSPPGAYEQYF.

This sequence joins TRBV29-1 and TRBJ2-1, with 7 bases identical to TRBD1. CDR1 SQVTM and CDR2 ANQGSEA come from the germline V gene. V trimming: 4 bases; J trimming: 3 bases; junction bases outside the gene matches: 6. The CDR3 covers 14 residues. The CDR3 here is CSVGRTGRYNEQFF. The CDR3, as DNA: TGCAGCGTTGGACGGACAGGTCGCTACAATGAGCAGTTCTTC.

This clonotype was seen a few times. The rearrangement uses TRBV7-9 and TRBJ2-3; D might be TRBD2 (6 bases). Germline loops: CDR1 SEHNR, CDR2 FQNEAQ (reference sequence). V was trimmed by 5 bases and J by 4 bases, leaving 19 bases between them. The CDR3 has 16 amino acids. This chain's CDR3 is CASSGGTAVTADTQYF. The DNA of the CDR3 is TGTGCCAGCAGCGGGGGGACGGCCGTTACGGCAGATACGCAGTATTTT.

CDR3 nucleotides: TGTGCCAGCTTTTCAGTAGGCACAGGGTCCTACGAGCAGTACTTC. This translates into CASFSVGTGSYEQYF. V is TRBV6-2 or TRBV6-3 and J is TRBJ2-7; D possibly corresponds to TRBD1 (6 bases). Looked up from germline, CDR1 is MNHEY and CDR2 is SVGEGT. The V gene lost 8 bases and the J gene lost 1 base, with 18 bases spanning the gap. This CDR3 is 15 amino acids long.

In this sample, this clonotype turned up a few times. The gene calls are TRBV27 and TRBJ2-7, with 7 bases that match TRBD1. The germline V gene has CDR1 MNHEY and CDR2 SMNVEV (reference sequence). The CDR3 runs to 15 residues. V was pared by 2 bases and J by 0 bases, with 4 bases of the junction left unmatched. CDR3 region: CASSLRGPSSYEQYV. Here the CDR3 DNA reads TGTGCCAGCAGTTTAAGGGGGCCCAGCTCCTACGAGCAGTACGTC.

This clonotype was seen just once. The chain employs TRBV28 and TRBJ1-5; 7 bases map to TRBD1. The germline V gene encodes CDR1 MDHEN and CDR2 SYDVKM. Trimming took 0 bases from V and 0 from J; bases not matched to a gene: 11. This CDR3 region has 19 residues. CDR3 coding DNA: TGTGCCAGCAGTTTATGGGGAGCGGGGACAGCTCCTAGCAATCAGCCCCAGCATTTT. As protein: CASSLWGAGTAPSNQPQHF.

V is TRBV19 and J is TRBJ2-6; D possibly corresponds to TRBD1 (5 bases). The CDR3 covers 19 residues. Trimming removed 3 bases at V and 0 bases at J, with 18 bases between. Per germline, CDR1 LNHDA and CDR2 SQIVND (reference sequence). The CDR3 DNA follows: TGTGCCAGTAGTATTAAGGGCAGGGCTCAATTCTCTGGGGCCAACGTCCTGACTTTC. Its translation: CASSIKGRAQFSGANVLTF.

The rearrangement links TRBV4-1 to TRBJ2-1; tentative D call: TRBD2 (5 bases). This CDR3 is built from 15 residues. CDR1 MGHRA and CDR2 YSYEKL come from the germline V gene. Trimming removed 4 bases from V and 0 bases from J, with 10 bases in between. The CDR3 coding sequence is TGCGCCAGCAGCCTTGTTGAGGGCTCCTACAATGAGCAGTTCTTC. Translated, it gives CASSLVEGSYNEQFF.

The genes are TRBV6-1 and TRBJ2-1; 11 nucleotides match TRBD2. Losses at the gene ends were 7 bases for V and 1 base for J; bases not matched to a gene: 6. In germline, CDR1 is MNHNS, CDR2 SASEGT. The CDR3 spans 16 residues. The CDR3 region has the DNA TGTGCCAGCACCGGCAGACTAGCGGGGTCCTACAATGAGCAGTTCTTC. Amino acid sequence: CASTGRLAGSYNEQFF.

In its sample, this clonotype was seen many times. The chain has TRBV7-2 and TRBJ2-1; 10 bases are a match to TRBD1. The CDR3 is 16 amino acids. With 2 bases clipped from V and 2 bases from J, the junction kept 3 bases outside the gene matches. CDR1 and CDR2 from the germline V gene are SGHTA and FQGNSA. This CDR3 is CASSLRTGGAYNEQFF. As DNA, the CDR3 is TGTGCCAGCAGCTTAAGGACAGGGGGTGCCTACAATGAGCAGTTCTTC.

This clonotype was seen a few times. The genes are TRBV4-2 and TRBJ1-3; no reliable D call. The V gene's germline CDR1 is LGHNA and CDR2 YNFKEQ. Trimming left V 0 bases short and J 0 bases short, with 6 bases between. The CDR3 covers 15 residues. In DNA, the CDR3 is TGTGCCAGCAGCCAAGATAGCAGCTCTGGAAACACCATATATTTT. Translated, it gives CASSQDSSSGNTIYF.

The rearrangement uses TRBV7-9 and TRBJ2-3; TRBD1 aligns across 8 bases. The V and J ends lost 10 bases and 2 bases, in that order; junction bases with no gene match: 29. This CDR3 region has 21 residues. Germline CDR1 reads SEHNR; CDR2 reads FQNEAQ (reference sequence). CDR3 nucleotide sequence: TGTGCCACCCTAATTATCCACCCACCCCGGAGGCAGGGGGCGATCACAGATACGCAGTATTTT. Translation gives CATLIIHPPRRQGAITDTQYF.

This sequence joins TRBV7-9 and TRBJ2-7; no clear D gene. The CDR3 has 12 residues. V was pared by 1 base and J by 7 bases, with 8 bases between. Looked up from germline, CDR1 is SEHNR and CDR2 is FQNEAQ (reference sequence). The CDR3 sequence: CASSLVDTEQYF. For the CDR3, the DNA is TGTGCCAGCAGCTTAGTAGACACGGAGCAGTACTTC.

This clonotype was seen a handful of times. The genes are TRBV12-3 or TRBV12-4 and TRBJ2-2; D might be TRBD2 (5 bases). V was pared by 7 bases and J by 4 bases, with 13 bases between. The CDR3 covers 14 residues. CDR3 residues: CASMNGLVTGELFF. For the CDR3, the DNA is TGTGCCAGCATGAACGGACTGGTCACCGGGGAGCTGTTTTTT.

This chain joins TRBV6-6 and TRBJ2-1; a weak D match, TRBD2 (6 bases). This CDR3 region has 20 residues. The V end was cut by 2 bases, the J end by 1 base, with 24 bases between. Germline CDR1 MNHNY, CDR2 SVGAGI (reference sequence). The CDR3 DNA sequence: TGTGCCAGCAGTTACACTCCCGGAGGGCGGCGTGAGGTGTCCTACAATGAGCAGTTCTTC. It encodes CASSYTPGGRREVSYNEQFF.